The T cell receptor beta chain described here comes from a study of T cell responses to AZD1222 COVID-19 vaccine. Study-level results: Spike-wide vaccine-associated CD4 TCRs dominated at 160-218 and 743-854.

The assay was immunoSEQ multiplex PCR, and TCRdb's table has in-frame clones only and misses some. The sample has 70,000 or so clones, 75% to 85% seen once. To note about this clone: The antigen remains undetermined.

CDR3 length: 14 residues. The sequenced sample was peripheral blood, obtained on day 0 of MenACWY control vaccination. V gene TRBV21-1 combines with J gene TRBJ1-5. TRBV21-1 is assigned pseudogene status. This clonotype originated in an adult in good health. CDR3 residues: CASNGSHPNQPQHF. DNA of the CDR3: TGTGCCAGCAACGGCAGTCATCCCAATCAGCCCCAGCATTTT.